The next 10 T cell receptor beta chains were all read from a single sample in a study of blood T cell repertoires in COVID-19. The assay was immunoSEQ multiplex PCR, and TCRdb's table has in-frame clones only and misses some. The table includes around 450,000 clones, about 92% detected once. Sample: PBMCs or T cells enriched from blood (not recorded which). These receptor sequences come from a young man who had recovered from COVID-19.

The chain recombines TRBV28 with TRBJ1-1, with D perhaps TRBD1 (5 bases). The CDR3 length is 14 residues. Germline V gives CDR1 MDHEN, CDR2 SYDVKM. Trimming cost V 6 bases and J 6 bases, with 17 bases left between them. In DNA, the CDR3 is TGTGCCAGCAGCCTGGGACTCCTTGAGGCTGAAGCTTTCTTT. It yields the protein CASSLGLLEAEAFF.

The chain joins TRBV7-3 to TRBJ1-1; D is undetermined. V lost 5 bases and J lost 3, with 10 bases in between. CDR1 is SGHTA and CDR2 is FQGTGA in the germline V gene. The CDR3 is 13 residues long. The CDR3 is CASSQDRDTEAFF. The CDR3 region has the DNA TGTGCCAGCAGCCAAGACCGGGACACTGAAGCTTTCTTT.

The CDR3 nucleotides read TGTGCCAGCAGGCAACGGACTAGCCAAGAGACCCAGTACTTC. Translation gives CASRQRTSQETQYF. The chain recombines TRBV6-5 with TRBJ2-5; TRBD2 matches at 7 bases. The CDR3 length is 14 residues. Germline CDR1 reads MNHEY; CDR2 reads SVGAGI. The V gene end was trimmed by 6 bases and the J gene end by 1 base; junction bases not matched to a gene: 5.

The chain employs TRBV9 and TRBJ2-2; 11 bases match TRBD1. Germline V gives CDR1 SGDLS, CDR2 YYNGEE. The CDR3 totals 16 residues. V gave up 3 bases and J gave up 5 bases; unmatched junction bases: 6. In DNA form, the CDR3 reads TGTGCCAGCAGCGGAACCGGGACAGGGGGAACCGGGGAGCTGTTTTTT. Translating it yields CASSGTGTGGTGELFF.

The CDR3 here is CASSQVLGGWGSEQFF. CDR3 DNA sequence: TGTGCCAGCAGCCAAGTCCTCGGAGGGTGGGGGAGTGAGCAGTTCTTC. The chain recombines TRBV3-1 (or the pseudogene TRBV3-2) with TRBJ2-1, with D tentatively TRBD2 (6 bases). CDR1 is LGHDT and CDR2 is YNNKEL in the germline V gene (reference sequence). The CDR3 contains 16 residues. V lost 1 base, J lost 9 bases, and 19 bases lay in between.

The chain has TRBV28 and TRBJ1-3; D is ambiguous. Germline-derived CDR1 and CDR2 are MDHEN and SYDVKM. The CDR3 length is 13 residues. Trimming took off 1 base at V and 4 bases at J, with 5 bases between the two ends. The CDR3 spells CASSLLAGNTIYF. CDR3 coding DNA: TGTGCCAGCAGTTTATTGGCAGGAAACACCATATATTTT. The variable domain in full, with the rest retrieved from reference TRBV28 and TRBJ1-3, is DVKVTQSSRYLVKRTGEKVFLECVQDMDHENMFWYRQDPGLGLRLIYFSYDVKMKEKGDIPEGYSVSREKKERFSLILESASTNQTSMYLCASSLLAGNTIYFGEGSWLTVV.

V is TRBV10-3 and J is TRBJ1-3; the D gene is possibly TRBD1 (5 bases). Trimming took off 1 base at V and 3 bases at J, with 16 bases between the two ends. This CDR3 contains 17 residues. Germline-derived CDR1 and CDR2 are ENHRY and SYGVKD. CDR3 residues: CAISEFGQGEGGNTIYF. The CDR3 DNA reads as TGTGCCATCAGTGAGTTCGGGCAGGGCGAAGGTGGAAACACCATATATTTT.

This rearrangement joins TRBV2 to TRBJ1-1, with D perhaps TRBD1 (6 bases). The CDR3 extends over 13 amino acids. V gave up 4 bases and J gave up 5 bases, with 11 bases separating them. Germline V CDR1 and CDR2: SNHLY, FYNNEI. The CDR3: CASSVGAATEAFF. The CDR3 nucleotides are TGTGCCAGCAGTGTGGGGGCTGCGACTGAAGCTTTCTTT. Variable domain in full (rest from reference TRBV2 and TRBJ1-1): EPEVTQTPSHQVTQMGQEVILRCVPISNHLYFYWYRQILGQKVEFLVSFYNNEISEKSEIFDDQFSVERPDGSNFTLKIRSTKLEDSAMYFCASSVGAATEAFFGQGTRLTVV.

The J gene is TRBJ1-5, the V gene TRBV4-1; 10 bases are shared with TRBD1. Germline trimming cut 9 bases from V and 4 bases from J; bases unmatched to any gene: 6. CDR3 length: 14 residues. Looked up from germline, CDR1 is MGHRA and CDR2 is YSYEKL. The CDR3 protein is CARAGTGANQPQHF. The DNA for the CDR3 is TGCGCCAGGGCCGGGACAGGGGCTAATCAGCCCCAGCATTTT.

This clone was recorded once. The J gene is TRBJ1-5, the V gene TRBV2; maybe TRBD1 (6 bases). Germline lookup yields CDR1 SNHLY and CDR2 FYNNEI. V lost 5 bases, J lost 0 bases, and 11 bases lay in between. The CDR3 has 15 amino acids. The CDR3: CASSSRGNSNQPQHF. CDR3 bases: TGTGCCAGCAGTTCCAGGGGAAATAGCAATCAGCCCCAGCATTTT.